This TCR beta chain was retrieved from a study of CD8 T cells in Susac syndrome. CDR3 length equals 18 residues. The V segment lost 2 bases and the J segment 6 bases; nucleotides outside the gene matches: 13. A quantity of roughly 0.5 to 1 ug RNA underwent reverse transcription using random hexamers. TCRdb re-derived calls from the immunoSEQ multiplex PCR reads in MiXCR, one entry per CDR3 protein. This table holds a few hundred thousand distinct CDR3 sequences, about 88% found once. Sequenced input: CD8+ T cells from PBMCs. The J gene is TRBJ2-3, the V gene TRBV12-3 or TRBV12-4; 11 bases map to TRBD2. The receptor comes from a human donor with multiple sclerosis. Written as DNA, the CDR3 is TGTGCCAGCAGTTTACTAGCGGGAGGCCTCCCTCCCACTGATACGCAGTATTTT. Amino acids: CASSLLAGGLPPTDTQYF.